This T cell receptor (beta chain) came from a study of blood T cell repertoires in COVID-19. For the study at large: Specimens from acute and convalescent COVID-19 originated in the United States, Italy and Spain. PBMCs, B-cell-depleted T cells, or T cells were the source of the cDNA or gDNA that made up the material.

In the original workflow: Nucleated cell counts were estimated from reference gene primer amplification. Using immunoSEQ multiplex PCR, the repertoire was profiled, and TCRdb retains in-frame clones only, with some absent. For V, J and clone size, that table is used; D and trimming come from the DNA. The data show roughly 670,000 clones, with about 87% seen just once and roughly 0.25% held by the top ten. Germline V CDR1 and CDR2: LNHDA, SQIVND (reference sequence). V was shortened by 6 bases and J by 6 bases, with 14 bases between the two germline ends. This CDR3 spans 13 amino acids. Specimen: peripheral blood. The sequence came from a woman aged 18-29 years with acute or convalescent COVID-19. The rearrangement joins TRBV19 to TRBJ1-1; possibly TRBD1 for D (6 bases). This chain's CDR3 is CASSLWEGAEAFF. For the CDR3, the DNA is TGTGCCAGTAGCCTCTGGGAGGGGGCTGAAGCTTTCTTT. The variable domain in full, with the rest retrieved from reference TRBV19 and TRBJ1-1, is DGGITQSPKYLFRKEGQNVTLSCEQNLNHDAMYWYRQDPGQGLRLIYYSQIVNDFQKGDIAEGYSVSREKKESFPLTVTSAQKNPTAFYLCASSLWEGAEAFFGQGTRLTVV.